One sample yielded the 24 T cell receptor beta chains listed below, sequenced in a study of blood T cell repertoires in COVID-19. This table comes from immunoSEQ multiplex PCR, and its TCRdb copy is limited to in-frame clones, with some not included. The sample yields roughly 670,000 clones, 85% to 90% seen once. Source material: peripheral blood. The receptors were sampled from a woman aged 18-29 years with acute or convalescent COVID-19.

This clone was seen a single time. The V gene is TRBV15, the J gene TRBJ2-5; the D gene is possibly TRBD2 (5 bases). This CDR3 spans 18 amino acids. CDR1 LNHNV and CDR2 YYDKDF come from the germline V gene (reference sequence). Trimming cost V 0 bases and J 0 bases, with 17 bases left between them. The CDR3 here is CATSRDWASSKYQETQYF. The CDR3 DNA is TGTGCCACCAGCAGAGATTGGGCTAGCAGCAAGTACCAAGAGACCCAGTACTTC.

The J gene is TRBJ2-1, the V gene TRBV15, with 7 bases matching TRBD2. J gave up 3 bases and V 3 bases, and 8 bases lay outside the gene matches. Germline values: CDR1 LNHNV, CDR2 YYDKDF (reference sequence). The CDR3 has 16 residues. This CDR3 reads CATSSSTGLHYNEQFF. The CDR3 nucleotides read TGTGCCACCAGCAGCTCTACGGGACTACACTACAATGAGCAGTTCTTC.

The CDR3 DNA is TGTGCCAGCAGTTGGGCGATTAACTATGGCTACACCTTC. It yields the protein CASSWAINYGYTF. The rearrangement uses TRBV27 and TRBJ1-2; the D is unclear. The V gene's germline CDR1 is MNHEY and CDR2 SMNVEV (reference sequence). This CDR3 region has 13 residues. V was pared by 4 bases and J by 1 base, with 7 bases between.

J is TRBJ1-1 and V is TRBV27; 8 nucleotides match TRBD1. This CDR3 is built from 15 residues. The V and J ends lost 5 bases and 2 bases, in that order; junction bases with no gene match: 7. CDR1 MNHEY and CDR2 SMNVEV come from the germline V gene (reference sequence). The CDR3 sequence is CASSPGQAFNTEAFF. CDR3 in DNA: TGTGCCAGCAGTCCGGGACAGGCCTTCAACACTGAAGCTTTCTTT.

This clone was observed a single time. This chain joins TRBV19 and TRBJ2-7, with 7 bases matching TRBD2. V lost 6 bases to trimming and J lost 2 bases; unmatched junction nucleotides: 7. CDR3 length: 14 residues. Germline V gene data show CDR1 as LNHDA and CDR2 as SQIVND (reference sequence). Here the CDR3 DNA reads TGTGCCAGTAGCCCGGGGAGGGGACCCTACGAGCAGTACTTC. This encodes CASSPGRGPYEQYF.

The chain links TRBV7-2 to TRBJ2-7; TRBD1 agrees at 8 bases. The CDR3 length is 15 residues. V lost 5 bases to trimming and J lost 7 bases; unmatched junction nucleotides: 13. The germline CDR1 and CDR2 sequences are SGHTA and FQGNSA. CDR3 nucleotide sequence: TGTGCCAGCAGCCCCATTGGACAGGGAACGGGAGAGCAGTACTTC. This gives the protein CASSPIGQGTGEQYF.

V and J are TRBV28 and TRBJ1-5; TRBD1 matches at 8 bases. Germline V lookup: CDR1 MDHEN, CDR2 SYDVKM. V gave up 10 bases and J gave up 7 bases; unmatched junction bases: 6. The CDR3 is made up of 12 amino acids. The CDR3 bases are TGTGCCACCAGGACAGGGCGGCAGCCCCAGCATTTT. This encodes CATRTGRQPQHF.

This CDR3 reads CASSGEWVTEAFF. The CDR3 region has the DNA TGTGCCAGCTCAGGGGAGTGGGTAACGGAAGCTTTCTTT. V usage is TRBV18 and J usage is TRBJ1-1; D unresolved. The CDR3 is 13 amino acids. V was trimmed by 5 bases and J by 8 bases, leaving 15 bases between them. The germline gives CDR1 KGHSH, CDR2 LQKENI.

There are a few counts of this clone. The rearrangement links TRBV3-1 (or the pseudogene TRBV3-2) to TRBJ1-2, with 9 nucleotides matching TRBD1. The CDR3 is made up of 14 amino acids. Germline CDR1 reads LGHDT; CDR2 reads YNNKEL (reference sequence). Germline trimming cut 7 bases from V and 5 bases from J; bases unmatched to any gene: 8. The DNA for the CDR3 is TGTGCCAGCACCCCAGACGGGACAGGGTATGGCTACACCTTC. Protein product: CASTPDGTGYGYTF.

The CDR3 sequence: CASSLGGRNMNTEAFF. In DNA form, the CDR3 reads TGTGCCAGCAGCTTAGGGGGCCGCAATATGAACACTGAAGCTTTCTTT. The rearrangement joins TRBV7-9 to TRBJ1-1; possibly TRBD1 for D (5 bases). Germline V gives CDR1 SEHNR, CDR2 FQNEAQ (reference sequence). V lost 1 base and J 0 bases, leaving 12 bases between the germline ends. There are 16 residues in the CDR3.

The rearrangement uses TRBV6-5 and TRBJ1-2; 7 bases fit TRBD1. The CDR3 has 14 residues. V lost 6 bases, J lost 4 bases, and 8 bases stayed unmatched. Per germline, CDR1 MNHEY and CDR2 SVGAGI. The CDR3 loop reads CASSLTTGSYGYTF. Here the CDR3 DNA reads TGTGCCAGCAGCCTTACGACAGGGAGCTATGGCTACACCTTC.

This rearrangement joins TRBV29-1 to TRBJ2-3, with D possibly matching TRBD2 (5 bases). Germline V gene lookup returns CDR1 SQVTM and CDR2 ANQGSEA. V lost 2 bases to trimming and J lost 4 bases, with 16 bases between them. This CDR3 contains 15 residues. The CDR3 DNA sequence: TGCAGCGTTGAATTCCCGGGCTCCGGGGCAGATACGCAGTATTTT. Protein: CSVEFPGSGADTQYF.

The CDR3, as DNA: TGTGCCAGCAGCGCAGGTTTAGCGGGGGGGCCTAAGCAGGAGACCCAGTACTTC. Translation: CASSAGLAGGPKQETQYF. The V gene is TRBV9, the J gene TRBJ2-5, with 11 positions matching TRBD2. The germline V gene encodes CDR1 SGDLS and CDR2 YYNGEE. This CDR3 comprises 18 residues. V lost 3 bases and J lost 5; bases outside the gene matches: 15.

This rearrangement joins TRBV5-1 to TRBJ1-1; tentative D call: TRBD1 (5 bases). Germline assignment: CDR1 SGHRS and CDR2 YFSETQ. This CDR3 has 13 residues. V lost 4 bases, J lost 1 base, and 8 bases lay in between. This chain's CDR3 is CASSTQGNTEAFF. The CDR3 DNA sequence: TGCGCCAGCAGCACCCAGGGGAACACTGAAGCTTTCTTT.

The V call is TRBV6-6, the J call TRBJ2-3, with 8 bases identical to TRBD2. Per the germline V gene, CDR1 is MNHNY and CDR2 is SVGAGI (reference sequence). This CDR3 region has 15 residues. J gave up 3 bases and V 5 bases, and 7 bases lay outside the gene matches. The CDR3 DNA follows: TGTGCCAGCAGTCCTCCGGGGGGGCGGACAGATACGCAGTATTTT. It is translated as CASSPPGGRTDTQYF.

The rearrangement joins TRBV2 to TRBJ1-5; 8 bases agree with TRBD1. Germline assignment: CDR1 SNHLY and CDR2 FYNNEI. This CDR3 comprises 15 residues. J was trimmed by 3 bases and V by 4 bases; bases with no gene match: 5. The CDR3 DNA reads as TGTGCCAGCAGTGGCAGGGGGCTGATCAATCAGCCCCAGCATTTT. Amino acid sequence: CASSGRGLINQPQHF.

The V gene is TRBV30, the J gene TRBJ2-3; 11 nucleotides line up with TRBD2. CDR1 GTSNPN and CDR2 SVGIG come from the germline V gene (reference sequence). The CDR3 is 13 residues long. Trimming cost V 5 bases and J 5 bases; bases outside gene matches: 3. CDR3 in DNA: TGTGCCTGGTGTCTAGCGGGGGGAGATACGCAGTATTTT. The encoded protein is CAWCLAGGDTQYF.

V is TRBV15 and J is TRBJ2-5; 8 positions agree with TRBD2. Germline loops: CDR1 LNHNV, CDR2 YYDKDF (reference sequence). V dropped 6 bases and J dropped 5; count of bases not matched to a gene: 8. CDR3 length: 14 residues. DNA for the CDR3: TGTGCCACCAGAGGCGGGGGGCCTTTTGAGACCCAGTACTTC. This sequence encodes CATRGGGPFETQYF.

J is TRBJ2-7 and V is TRBV14, with TRBD1 matching over 8 bases. The CDR3 sequence is 14 residues long. Germline V lookup: CDR1 SGHDN, CDR2 FVKESK. The V and J ends lost 4 bases and 2 bases, in that order; junction bases with no gene match: 4. CDR3 nucleotide sequence: TGTGCCAGCAGCCGTACAGGGGGGCCCTACGAGCAGTACTTC. It specifies CASSRTGGPYEQYF.

The chain couples TRBV4-2 to TRBJ2-1; 8 bases agree with TRBD2. V lost 6 bases, J lost 2 bases, and 6 bases stayed unmatched. The CDR3 length is 15 residues. CDR1 is LGHNA, CDR2 YNFKEQ, per germline. The CDR3 loop is CASSIERGTYNEQFF. As DNA, the CDR3 is TGTGCCAGCAGTATCGAGCGGGGGACCTACAATGAGCAGTTCTTC.

In the case of this clone: Other DNA sequences from this sample encode an identical CDR3 as well. V usage is TRBV30 and J usage is TRBJ1-5; D remains ambiguous. CDR3 length: 14 residues. Germline V gives CDR1 GTSNPN, CDR2 SVGIG (reference sequence). V lost 0 bases and J lost 2, with 8 bases in between. CDR3: CAWSVGGGNQPQHF. CDR3 DNA sequence: TGTGCCTGGAGTGTAGGCGGAGGCAATCAGCCCCAGCATTTT.

The V and J genes are TRBV7-8 and TRBJ1-2; tentative D call: TRBD1 (5 bases). Trimming took 5 bases from V and 3 from J, leaving 13 bases between them. Germline V gives CDR1 SGHVS, CDR2 FQNEAQ. The CDR3 sequence is 14 residues long. The CDR3 spells CASSPDRGDYGYTF. CDR3 DNA sequence: TGTGCCAGCAGCCCAGACCGGGGGGACTATGGCTACACCTTC.

The rearrangement uses TRBV30 and TRBJ1-4; D perhaps matches TRBD1 (6 bases). Germline V CDR1 and CDR2: GTSNPN, SVGIG (reference sequence). V gave up 3 bases and J gave up 10 bases, with 18 bases separating them. The CDR3 sequence is 14 residues long. CDR3 sequence reads: CAWSEIRRQAKLFF. As DNA, the CDR3 is TGTGCCTGGAGCGAAATTCGCCGACAGGCAAAACTGTTTTTT.

The CDR3: CASTGTGGYLFGNTIYF. The CDR3 DNA is TGTGCCAGTACCGGGACAGGGGGGTACCTCTTTGGAAACACCATATATTTT. The genes are TRBV19 and TRBJ1-3; TRBD1 matches at 11 bases. The CDR3 totals 17 residues. CDR1 and CDR2 (germline): LNHDA, SQIVND (reference sequence). The V gene end was trimmed by 7 bases and the J gene end by 3 bases; junction bases not matched to a gene: 11.